This TCR beta chain was found in a study of CD8 T cells in ankylosing spondylitis. Overall study results and limits: There were earlier reports of some motif variants in reactive arthritis synovial fluid and blood.

In TCRdb, the 5' RACE reads were re-called with MiXCR into one record per CDR3 protein. Of 30,000 to 35,000 distinct CDR3 sequences detected, about 29% appear once; the ten largest clones hold under 60%. There are 13 residues in the CDR3. Germline CDR1 LNHNV, CDR2 YYDKDF (reference sequence). Trimming cost V 1 base and J 5 bases, with 9 bases left between them. There are a few counts of this clonotype. Its specificity is not known. This receptor was obtained from a male donor with ankylosing spondylitis. The J gene is TRBJ2-7, the V gene TRBV15; D possibly corresponds to TRBD1 (6 bases). Sequencing was performed on synovial fluid, either unsorted or a sorted T cell fraction (not recorded which). DNA for the CDR3: TGTGCCACCAGCAGAGCACAGGGCCACGAGCAGTACTTC. Translated, it gives CATSRAQGHEQYF. The full variable domain, rest sourced from reference TRBV15 and TRBJ2-7, is DAMVIQNPRYQVTQFGKPVTLSCSQTLNHNVMYWYQQKSSQAPKLLFHYYDKDFNNEADTPDNFQSRRPNTSFCFLDIRSPGLGDTAMYLCATSRAQGHEQYFGPGTRLTVT.